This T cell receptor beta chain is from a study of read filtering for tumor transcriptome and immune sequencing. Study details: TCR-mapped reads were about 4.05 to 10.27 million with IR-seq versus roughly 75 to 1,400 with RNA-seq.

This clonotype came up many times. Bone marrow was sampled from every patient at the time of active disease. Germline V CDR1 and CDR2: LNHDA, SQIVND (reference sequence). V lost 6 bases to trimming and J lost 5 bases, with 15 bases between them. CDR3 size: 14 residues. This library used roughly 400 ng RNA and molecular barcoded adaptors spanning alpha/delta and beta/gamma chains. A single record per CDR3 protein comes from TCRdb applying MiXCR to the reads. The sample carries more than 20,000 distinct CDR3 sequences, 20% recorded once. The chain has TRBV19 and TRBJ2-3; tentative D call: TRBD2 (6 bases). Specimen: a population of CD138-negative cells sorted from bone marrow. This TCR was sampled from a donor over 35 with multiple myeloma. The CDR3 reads CASRVGSFEDTQYF. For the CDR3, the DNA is TGTGCCAGTAGAGTCGGGAGCTTTGAAGATACGCAGTATTTT.